Each of the 22 T cell receptor beta chains below was sequenced from the same sample in a study of shared clonotypes between healthy human individuals. Sequencing was performed with immunoSEQ multiplex PCR; in TCRdb, only in-frame clones are kept and a portion is missing. The repertoire consists of 330,000 or so clones, with 74% occurring once and the leading ten covering about 9.4%. Sequencing input: memory CD4+ T cells sorted from blood. The subset: CD45RA-negative fraction. The receptors come from a man aged 25 to 40 in good health.

Details on this clone: This same CDR3 is encoded by further DNA sequences in the sample. J is TRBJ2-5 and V is TRBV5-1, with D hard to call. The CDR3 is made up of 13 amino acids. Trimming left V 0 bases short and J 2 bases short, with 5 bases between. Looked up from germline, CDR1 is SGHRS and CDR2 is YFSETQ. Written as DNA, the CDR3 is TGCGCCAGCAGCTTGGCGGTGCAAGAGACCCAGTACTTC. Translating gives CASSLAVQETQYF.

The CDR3 reads CASSTTGTTNEKLFF. CDR3 DNA: TGCGCCAGCAGCACTACAGGAACAACTAATGAAAAACTGTTTTTT. The chain has TRBV4-1 and TRBJ1-4; maybe TRBD1 (5 bases). Germline CDR1 is MGHRA and CDR2 is YSYEKL. The CDR3 contains 15 residues. V lost 5 bases and J lost 0, with 10 bases in between.

V usage is TRBV18 and J usage is TRBJ2-3, with 9 bases fitting TRBD1. Germline V lookup: CDR1 KGHSH, CDR2 LQKENI. The CDR3 covers 15 residues. V dropped 5 bases and J dropped 4; count of bases not matched to a gene: 7. The CDR3 DNA follows: TGTGCCAGCTCAACAGGGACAGGGAACGCAGATACGCAGTATTTT. It yields the protein CASSTGTGNADTQYF.

The chain employs TRBV5-1 and TRBJ2-2, with 13 bases aligning to TRBD2. V gave up 7 bases and J gave up 2 bases; unmatched junction bases: 5. Looked up from germline, CDR1 is SGHRS and CDR2 is YFSETQ. The CDR3 has 16 residues. The CDR3 DNA reads TGCGCCAGCGGAGGGACTAGCGGGGCCAACACCGGGGAGCTGTTTTTT. Translation: CASGGTSGANTGELFF. The full variable domain, in which reference TRBV5-1 and TRBJ2-2 provide the parts outside the CDR3, is KAGVTQTPRYLIKTRGQQVTLSCSPISGHRSVSWYQQTPGQGLQFLFEYFSETQRNKGNFPGRFSGRQFSNSRSEMNVSTLELGDSALYLCASGGTSGANTGELFFGEGSRLTVL.

The chain uses TRBV11-2 and TRBJ2-2; TRBD2 matches at 10 bases. V dropped 2 bases and J dropped 6; count of bases not matched to a gene: 12. There are 18 residues in the CDR3. Germline loops: CDR1 SGHAT, CDR2 FQNNGV. The CDR3, as DNA: TGTGCCAGCAGCTTAAGGGAAAGCGGGAGGGCTGGGGCCGGGGAGCTGTTTTTT. It yields the protein CASSLRESGRAGAGELFF.

A single count supports this clone. The chain carries TRBV29-1 and TRBJ2-2, with D perhaps TRBD1 or TRBD2 (5 bases each). Per the germline V gene, CDR1 is SQVTM and CDR2 is ANQGSEA. The CDR3 runs 14 residues. V shed 1 base and J shed 6 bases, with 12 bases lying between them. CDR3 nucleotide sequence: TGCAGCGTTGAAGTTCCCGGGGCCGCCGGGGAGCTGTTTTTT. Its translation: CSVEVPGAAGELFF.

The chain combines TRBV10-3 with TRBJ2-7; 10 bases align to TRBD1. The CDR3 spans 14 residues. V lost 6 bases to trimming and J lost 2 bases; unmatched junction nucleotides: 4. The germline gives CDR1 ENHRY, CDR2 SYGVKD. The chain's CDR3 is CAIRRTGGTYEQYF. CDR3 sequence (DNA): TGTGCCATCAGACGGACAGGGGGGACCTACGAGCAGTACTTC.

The rearrangement joins TRBV5-1 to TRBJ2-1; 10 bases are a match to TRBD2. Germline V gives CDR1 SGHRS, CDR2 YFSETQ. V shed 0 bases, J shed 0 bases, and the junction held 9 bases outside the gene matches. The CDR3 has 19 residues. CDR3 residues: CASSLGEKRTSGSYNEQFF. The CDR3 DNA is TGCGCCAGCAGCTTGGGCGAAAAAAGGACTAGCGGCTCCTACAATGAGCAGTTCTTC.

The rearrangement links TRBV5-1 to TRBJ2-3; 9 positions match TRBD1. The CDR3 is 14 residues long. The ends lost 4 bases at V and 0 bases at J; junction bases unmatched: 0. The V gene's germline CDR1 is SGHRS and CDR2 YFSETQ. Here the CDR3 DNA reads TGCGCCAGCAGCGGGACAGGGAGCACAGATACGCAGTATTTT. Its translation is CASSGTGSTDTQYF.

The chain uses TRBV10-2 and TRBJ2-7; D not resolved. The CDR3 has 17 amino acids. Trimming took off 3 bases at V and 2 bases at J, with 20 bases between the two ends. Germline CDR1 is WSHSY and CDR2 is SAAADI. The CDR3 is CASSEEINSAVPYEQYF. CDR3 in DNA: TGCGCCAGCAGTGAAGAGATTAACAGCGCGGTCCCCTACGAGCAGTACTTC.

The J gene is TRBJ2-7, the V gene TRBV11-1; D remains unclear. Trimming shortened V by 2 bases and J by 1 base, and 12 bases separated the two germline ends. Germline CDR1 is SGHAT and CDR2 is FQDESV (reference sequence). The CDR3 has 15 residues. The CDR3 loop reads CASSLYRVGSYEQYF. CDR3 DNA sequence: TGTGCCAGCAGCTTATATAGGGTTGGATCCTACGAGCAGTACTTC. Full variable domain (outside the CDR3, taken from reference TRBV11-1 and TRBJ2-7): EAEVAQSPRYKITEKSQAVAFWCDPISGHATLYWYRQILGQGPELLVQFQDESVVDDSQLPKDRFSAERLKGVDSTLKIQPAELGDSAMYLCASSLYRVGSYEQYFGPGTRLTVT.

This chain uses TRBV5-1 with TRBJ2-5; 7 bases are shared with TRBD1. This CDR3 has 14 residues. Unmatched junction bases numbered 4, after V lost 3 bases and J lost 2 bases. Germline assignment: CDR1 SGHRS and CDR2 YFSETQ. The CDR3 nucleotides read TGCGCCAGCAGCTCCGGGACAGAACAAGAGACCCAGTACTTC. Its translation is CASSSGTEQETQYF.

The rearrangement uses TRBV9 and TRBJ2-1; tentatively, D is TRBD2 (5 bases). Trimming left V 1 base short and J 8 bases short, with 10 bases between. The CDR3 sequence is 13 residues long. Germline V gene sequence: CDR1 SGDLS, CDR2 YYNGEE. The CDR3 loop is CASSVSLGDEQFF. The CDR3 bases are TGTGCCAGCAGCGTATCACTCGGGGATGAGCAGTTCTTC.

This chain uses TRBV9 with TRBJ2-2, with TRBD1 matching 7 bases. J gave up 2 bases and V 2 bases, and 6 bases lay outside the gene matches. Germline CDR1 SGDLS, CDR2 YYNGEE. The CDR3 length is 16 residues. The CDR3 sequence is CASSVHTGANTGELFF. The DNA for the CDR3 is TGTGCCAGCAGCGTTCACACAGGGGCCAACACCGGGGAGCTGTTTTTT.

This rearrangement joins TRBV5-4 to TRBJ2-5; D gene unclear. The CDR3 sequence is 14 residues long. Germline assignment: CDR1 SGHNT and CDR2 YYREEE (reference sequence). V gave up 3 bases and J gave up 2 bases, with 11 bases separating them. CDR3 DNA sequence: TGTGCCAGCAGCTGGGGTGGAGCGCAAGAGACCCAGTACTTC. This codes for CASSWGGAQETQYF.

V usage is TRBV6-1 and J usage is TRBJ2-7; D may correspond to TRBD1 or TRBD2 (5 bases each). Germline loops: CDR1 MNHNS, CDR2 SASEGT. The CDR3 is 16 residues long. Trimming stripped 2 bases from V and 4 bases from J, with 18 bases between. The DNA for the CDR3 is TGTGCCAGCAGTGAAAGGTGGTCAGGGACGACATACGAGCAGTACTTC. It specifies CASSERWSGTTYEQYF.

This clone turned up a few times. This rearrangement joins TRBV7-2 to TRBJ1-1, with D unresolved. The CDR3 has 12 residues. Deletions cut 2 bases from V and 7 bases from J, with 8 bases between. Per the germline V gene, CDR1 is SGHTA and CDR2 is FQGNSA. This CDR3 is CASSLMRGEAFF. CDR3 bases: TGTGCCAGCAGCTTAATGCGGGGTGAAGCTTTCTTT.

This chain connects TRBV18 to TRBJ1-1, with D maybe TRBD1 (5 bases). Per the germline V gene, CDR1 is KGHSH and CDR2 is LQKENI. The CDR3 sequence is 17 residues long. V lost 2 bases and J lost 5, with 21 bases in between. CDR3 in amino acids: CASSPGDLGVITTEAFF. Here the CDR3 DNA reads TGTGCCAGCTCACCAGGGGACCTTGGGGTCATAACGACTGAAGCTTTCTTT.

The rearrangement uses TRBV6-5 and TRBJ2-1, with D possibly being TRBD2 (5 bases). V was clipped by 5 bases and J by 9 bases, with 17 bases between them. This CDR3 comprises 14 residues. Germline V gene data show CDR1 as MNHEY and CDR2 as SVGAGI. The CDR3 DNA sequence: TGTGCCAGCAGTACTCGGACGGGGTGGGCTGAGCAGTTCTTC. Translated: CASSTRTGWAEQFF.

The V gene is TRBV29-1, the J gene TRBJ2-7; a possible D gene is TRBD2 (6 bases). From germline, CDR1 is SQVTM and CDR2 ANQGSEA. V gave up 4 bases and J gave up 7 bases, with 14 bases separating them. The CDR3 spans 12 residues. CDR3 nucleotide sequence: TGCAGCGTTGGGACCGTCGGAGGGGAGCAGTACTTC. Its protein product is CSVGTVGGEQYF.

This chain connects TRBV7-9 to TRBJ1-2; D call uncertain. The CDR3 length is 17 residues. V was pared by 0 bases and J by 8 bases, with 22 bases between. Germline V CDR1 and CDR2: SEHNR, FQNEAQ (reference sequence). The CDR3 DNA follows: TGTGCCAGCAGCTTAGCCCTCATTAGGCTTACACCTAAAGGCTACACCTTC. It codes for CASSLALIRLTPKGYTF.

Notes on this clone: This may arise from a read error, as a much more abundant clone is one base away. The same CDR3 also results from other DNA sequences found in this sample. The chain couples TRBV18 to TRBJ1-5; D ambiguous. This CDR3 has 14 amino acids. Germline V gives CDR1 KGHSH, CDR2 LQKENI. Trimming removed 2 bases from V and 2 bases from J, with 7 bases in between. In DNA, the CDR3 is TGTGCCAGCTCACCAGGGTTCGGCAATCAGCCCCAGCATTTT. Translating gives CASSPGFGNQPQHF.